The clone carrying this T cell receptor (beta chain) was seen at least ten times. Its antigen is not identified. Conversion of TCR transcripts into cDNA relied on 5'RACE template switching, which added a universal primer site and UMIs. TCRdb redid the calling of the 5' RACE reads with MiXCR, one entry per CDR3 protein. The repertoire holds under 150,000 distinct CDR3 sequences, about 7.7% seen once, with 0.55% to 0.9% in the top ten. This sample was included in a study of T cells after yellow fever vaccination. Overall study context: Fractions low in cell number were prepared with SMART-Seq v4 Ultra Low Input. Findings and limits, study-wide: Abundant clonotypes from the bulk population could have been carried over as contaminants into FACS-sorted repertoires.

CDR1 and CDR2 (germline): DFQATT, SNEGSKA (reference sequence). V lost 4 bases, J lost 4 bases, and 6 bases stayed unmatched. There are 14 residues in the CDR3. This sequence originates from a man aged 25 to 45 who received the YFV17D yellow fever vaccine. The J gene is TRBJ1-1, the V gene TRBV20-1; the match to TRBD1 covers 10 bases. The source was CD4+ T cells sorted from PBMCs, collected 5 days after the yellow fever booster vaccination. The CDR3 DNA sequence: TGCAGTGCTACGCCGGGACAGGGGTTCACTGAAGCTTTCTTT. This codes for CSATPGQGFTEAFF.